These 3 T cell receptor beta chains were sequenced from one sample in a study of tumor-infiltrating lymphocytes in primary liver carcinoma. Total RNA and DNA came together from roughly 20-30 mg of bulk tissue without cell sorting. TCR beta cDNA came from about 500 ng total RNA, primed with a constant-region primer. For TCR beta, libraries were produced by three nested multiplex PCR rounds using slightly modified ARM-PCR. Each of the first two PCR rounds ran nine to ten cycles with TRBV1-TRBV30 forward and C-beta reverse primers. TCRdb redid the calling of the multiplex PCR reads with MiXCR, one entry per CDR3 protein. The sample yields more than 75,000 distinct CDR3 sequences, approximately 70% seen once. Material for sequencing was liver tumor tissue from sampling region 1. Subset in this sample: tumor region T1, superior pole. Receptor source: a man in his forties or fifties with primary liver carcinoma and hepatitis B virus infection.

Worth noting for this clonotype: The junction shows a germline mismatch at one end, possibly a read error. The rearrangement links TRBV5-1 to TRBJ1-2; no definite D call. This CDR3 is 14 amino acids long. Looked up from germline, CDR1 is SGHRS and CDR2 is YFSETQ. CDR3 protein: CASSFSMFYYGYTF. The CDR3 DNA reads TGCGCCAGCAGCTTCTCCATGTTCTACTATGGCTACACTTTC.

V gene TRBV11-2 combines with J gene TRBJ2-2; tentatively, D is TRBD2 (6 bases). Looked up from germline, CDR1 is SGHAT and CDR2 is FQNNGV. The V end lost 6 bases, the J end lost 6 bases, and 23 bases lay between the germline ends. CDR3 length equals 17 residues. The CDR3 region has the DNA TGTGCCAGCAGTTCGGGATTAGCGGTCTCCCCGGCCGGGGAGCTGTTTTTT. Translating gives CASSSGLAVSPAGELFF.

V and J are TRBV7-6 and TRBJ1-1; D uncertain. Trimming left V 0 bases short and J 4 bases short, with 9 bases between. In germline, CDR1 is SGHVS, CDR2 FNYEAQ. The CDR3 spans 14 residues. The CDR3 DNA sequence: TGTGCCAGCAGCTTAGCGGAGGGTTCCACTGAAGCTTTCTTT. This encodes CASSLAEGSTEAFF.